These 27 T cell receptor beta chains share one sample of origin, sequenced in a study of OX40 agonist ivuxolimab in advanced cancers. Profiling relied on immunoSEQ multiplex PCR, and the TCRdb table lists in-frame clones only, not all of them. The sample records tens of thousands of clones, more than 80% being singletons. The input for sequencing was CD4+ or CD8+ T cells sorted from blood, taken in a trial of the OX40 agonist ivuxolimab. These receptor sequences come from an adult with an advanced solid tumor such as melanoma, head and neck, liver or kidney cancer.

This chain links TRBV6-6 with TRBJ2-7, with D possibly matching TRBD2 (6 bases). In germline, CDR1 is MNHNY, CDR2 SVGAGI (reference sequence). CDR3 length equals 13 residues. The germline V and J ends were trimmed by 8 bases and 0 bases, with 11 bases remaining between them. DNA of the CDR3: TGTGCCAGCTGGACTACGACCTCCTACGAGCAGTACTTC. Protein: CASWTTTSYEQYF.

The chain couples TRBV5-1 to TRBJ2-7; TRBD2 matches 8 bases. Trimming at V came to 0 bases and at J to 1 base, leaving 3 bases not matched to a gene. The germline CDR1 and CDR2 sequences are SGHRS and YFSETQ. The CDR3 covers 15 residues. CDR3 sequence: CASSLAGLESYEQYF. The DNA of the CDR3 is TGCGCCAGCAGCTTGGCGGGACTAGAATCCTACGAGCAGTACTTC. The variable domain in full, with the rest retrieved from reference TRBV5-1 and TRBJ2-7, is KAGVTQTPRYLIKTRGQQVTLSCSPISGHRSVSWYQQTPGQGLQFLFEYFSETQRNKGNFPGRFSGRQFSNSRSEMNVSTLELGDSALYLCASSLAGLESYEQYFGPGTRLTVT.

This clone turned up a few times. The chain uses TRBV30 and TRBJ2-3; a weak D match, TRBD2 (5 bases). The germline CDR1 and CDR2 sequences are GTSNPN and SVGIG (reference sequence). The CDR3 is made up of 14 amino acids. Trimming left V 5 bases short and J 4 bases short, with 16 bases between. CDR3 sequence (DNA): TGTGCCTGGGGGTTGGAGGCTGGGGCAGATACGCAGTATTTT. Its translation is CAWGLEAGADTQYF.

This sequence joins TRBV6-4 and TRBJ2-1; 8 nucleotides align to TRBD2. V shed 5 bases, J shed 6 bases, and the junction held 9 bases outside the gene matches. Per germline, CDR1 MRHNA and CDR2 SNTAGT. The CDR3 has 15 residues. In nucleotides, the CDR3 is TGTGCCAGCAGTCCGGAGCGGGGGTCACGCAATGAGCAGTTCTTC. Its protein product is CASSPERGSRNEQFF.

Notes on this clone: At one end the junction does not follow the germline gene, possibly because of a read error. The chain joins TRBV28 to TRBJ1-1, with D perhaps matching TRBD1 (5 bases). The CDR3 length is 8 residues. Germline lookup yields CDR1 MDHEN and CDR2 SYDVKM. The CDR3 here is CAVPGGDF. In nucleotides, the CDR3 is TGTGCCGTCCCGGGAGGGGACTTT.

The genes are TRBV9 and TRBJ2-3; D ambiguous. The CDR3 totals 13 residues. V was shortened by 4 bases and J by 2 bases, with 8 bases between the two germline ends. Per germline, CDR1 SGDLS and CDR2 YYNGEE. CDR3 coding DNA: TGTGCCAGCAGCCGTTGGATCACAGATACGCAGTATTTT. Protein: CASSRWITDTQYF.

The V gene is TRBV21-1, the J gene TRBJ2-7. TRBV21-1 is termed a pseudogene. CDR3 length equals 14 residues. The CDR3 nucleotides read TGTGCCAGCAGCGGTCGGGACCGCTCCTACGAGCAGTACTTC. Protein sequence: CASSGRDRSYEQYF.

On this clone itself: A far larger clone is off by one base, so a read error is likely. The chain's CDR3 is CASSQLPGGTFGNEQYF. CDR3 nucleotide sequence: TGCGCCAGCAGCCAACTACCTGGGGGGACATTTGGTAATGAGCAGTACTTC. This rearrangement joins TRBV4-1 to TRBJ2-7; D could derive from TRBD1 or TRBD2 (6 bases each). Germline V gives CDR1 MGHRA, CDR2 YSYEKL. Trimming removed 2 bases at V and 7 bases at J, with 24 bases between. The CDR3 is 17 residues long.

The chain has TRBV6-1 and TRBJ2-1; 11 nucleotides match TRBD2. The germline V gene has CDR1 MNHNS and CDR2 SASEGT. This CDR3 region has 16 residues. The V segment lost 2 bases and the J segment 7 bases; nucleotides outside the gene matches: 7. The CDR3 loop is CASSEIELAGENEQFF. Here the CDR3 DNA reads TGTGCCAGCAGTGAAATTGAACTAGCGGGAGAGAATGAGCAGTTCTTC.

This clone has more than one count but fewer than ten. The chain carries TRBV30 and TRBJ2-7; D may match TRBD1 or TRBD2 (5 bases each). The CDR3 consists of 13 residues. V was shortened by 3 bases and J by 6 bases, with 15 bases between the two germline ends. Looked up from germline, CDR1 is GTSNPN and CDR2 is SVGIG (reference sequence). The CDR3 spells CAWSDIQGREQYF. The CDR3 DNA reads TGTGCCTGGAGCGATATTCAGGGACGCGAGCAGTACTTC.

The chain couples TRBV30 to TRBJ2-7; no clear D gene. Germline V CDR1 and CDR2: GTSNPN, SVGIG (reference sequence). There are 12 residues in the CDR3. The V end was cut by 5 bases, the J end by 0 bases, with 8 bases between. The CDR3, as DNA: TGTGCCTGGTCGGGCACCTCCTACGAGCAGTACTTC. This sequence encodes CAWSGTSYEQYF.

For this clone: At one end, the junction sequence differs from germline, possibly due to a read error. The rearrangement links TRBV7-7 to TRBJ2-2; unclear D gene. The CDR3 sequence is 12 residues long. CDR1 and CDR2 from the germline V gene are SSHAT and FNYEAQ (reference sequence). The CDR3 nucleotides are TGTGCTAGCAGGTCCCTCACCGGGGAGCTGTTTTTT. The encoded protein is CASRSLTGELFF. Filled out from reference TRBV7-7 and TRBJ2-2, the complete variable domain reads GAGVSQSPRYKVTKRGQDVTLRCDPISSHATLYWYQQALGQGPEFLTYFNYEAQPDKSGLPSDRFSAERPEGSISTLTIQRTEQRDSAMYRCASRSLTGELFFGEGSRLTVL.

J is TRBJ1-5 and V is TRBV2; 8 bases match TRBD1. Per the germline V gene, CDR1 is SNHLY and CDR2 is FYNNEI. J was trimmed by 1 base and V by 6 bases; bases with no gene match: 5. CDR3 size: 15 residues. CDR3 sequence: CASRNGQGSNQPQHF. Here the CDR3 DNA reads TGTGCCAGCAGAAACGGACAGGGAAGCAATCAGCCCCAGCATTTT.

The V call is TRBV29-1, the J call TRBJ2-7, with D possibly matching TRBD2 (5 bases). CDR3 length: 13 amino acids. Germline CDR1 and CDR2: SQVTM and ANQGSEA. Between the trimmed V and J ends, which lost 1 base and 0 bases, there was a span of 7 bases. This CDR3 is CSVEAGISYEQYF. CDR3 sequence (DNA): TGCAGCGTTGAAGCGGGGATCTCCTACGAGCAGTACTTC.

V and J are TRBV7-6 and TRBJ1-4; D gene ambiguous. V shed 1 base and J shed 0 bases, with 12 bases lying between them. Germline CDR1 and CDR2: SGHVS and FNYEAQ. This CDR3 has 17 residues. CDR3 sequence: CASSLGNFLTTNEKLFF. The CDR3 bases are TGTGCCAGCAGCTTAGGCAATTTTCTTACAACTAATGAAAAACTGTTTTTT.

This chain connects TRBV28 to TRBJ2-3, with 10 bases aligning to TRBD2. V lost 7 bases and J lost 6; bases outside the gene matches: 4. Germline CDR1 reads MDHEN; CDR2 reads SYDVKM. The CDR3 spans 13 residues. Written as DNA, the CDR3 is TGTGCCAGCACACTAGCGGGACTGGATACGCAGTATTTT. It yields the protein CASTLAGLDTQYF.

The rearrangement links TRBV19 to TRBJ1-1; 9 bases map to TRBD1. Per the germline V gene, CDR1 is LNHDA and CDR2 is SQIVND (reference sequence). Germline trimming cut 7 bases from V and 6 bases from J; bases unmatched to any gene: 6. The CDR3 extends over 13 amino acids. Here the CDR3 reads CASIKTGGSEAFF. In DNA form, the CDR3 reads TGTGCCAGTATTAAAACAGGGGGCTCTGAAGCTTTCTTT.

The rearrangement joins TRBV6-1 to TRBJ2-7, with D unresolved. CDR1 and CDR2 (germline): MNHNS, SASEGT. V lost 0 bases and J lost 9, with 12 bases in between. The CDR3 has 13 residues. CDR3 residues: CASSEAGLSGQYF. The CDR3 coding sequence is TGTGCCAGCAGTGAAGCAGGCCTTTCGGGGCAGTACTTC.

The chain has TRBV7-8 and TRBJ1-2, with unresolved D. The CDR3 totals 15 residues. Trimming removed 0 bases from V and 2 bases from J, with 10 bases in between. Germline CDR1 reads SGHVS; CDR2 reads FQNEAQ. For the CDR3, the DNA is TGTGCCAGCAGCTTAGCGAGGGCAGAAAACTATGGCTACACCTTC. Its protein product is CASSLARAENYGYTF.

This clone was recorded many times. The rearrangement uses TRBV30 and TRBJ1-1, with TRBD1 as a possible D gene (5 bases). Trimming cost V 2 bases and J 5 bases, with 12 bases left between them. Germline values: CDR1 GTSNPN, CDR2 SVGIG (reference sequence). The CDR3 extends over 13 amino acids. CDR3 protein: CAWSLTVGTEAFF. The DNA of the CDR3 is TGTGCCTGGAGTTTGACAGTGGGAACTGAAGCTTTCTTT.

This sequence joins TRBV6-6 and TRBJ2-7; TRBD2 might be the D (6 bases). The CDR3 contains 14 residues. The germline CDR1 and CDR2 sequences are MNHNY and SVGAGI (reference sequence). V lost 6 bases and J 6 bases, leaving 18 bases between the germline ends. DNA of the CDR3: TGTGCCAGCAGCCGTAGCGGTACATCTATCGAGCAGTACTTC. This translates into CASSRSGTSIEQYF.

This chain connects TRBV11-2 to TRBJ2-5; no definite D call. V shed 4 bases and J shed 10 bases, with 13 bases lying between them. Per germline, CDR1 SGHAT and CDR2 FQNNGV. This CDR3 has 12 residues. The CDR3 is CASSSGRKDQYF. DNA for the CDR3: TGTGCCAGCAGCTCAGGAAGGAAAGACCAGTACTTC.

V usage is TRBV13 and J usage is TRBJ2-7; TRBD1 matches 9 bases. V trimming: 5 bases; J trimming: 5 bases; junction bases outside the gene matches: 10. From germline, CDR1 is PRHDT and CDR2 FYEKMQ (reference sequence). The CDR3 sequence is 15 residues long. The CDR3 DNA reads as TGTGCCAGCAGCACCCGGGACAGGGCAGCGAACGAGCAGTACTTC. Translated, it gives CASSTRDRAANEQYF.

V is TRBV7-9 and J is TRBJ2-3; D gene uncertain. V was pared by 4 bases and J by 3 bases, with 14 bases between. This CDR3 comprises 15 residues. Germline lookup yields CDR1 SEHNR and CDR2 FQNEAQ (reference sequence). The CDR3 DNA follows: TGTGCCAGCAGCTCACCTTTTCACGGGACAGATACGCAGTATTTT. Translated: CASSSPFHGTDTQYF.

V is TRBV7-9 and J is TRBJ2-1; D is unresolved. The V and J ends lost 1 base and 6 bases respectively, with 13 bases between them. This CDR3 has 15 amino acids. Germline V gene sequence: CDR1 SEHNR, CDR2 FQNEAQ (reference sequence). The CDR3 nucleotides read TGTGCCAGCAGCTTAGTCGAAGCAGGAACCAATGAGCAGTTCTTC. Translation gives CASSLVEAGTNEQFF.

This rearrangement joins TRBV6-6 to TRBJ1-3; no reliable D call. Trimming took 2 bases from V and 0 from J, leaving 8 bases between them. The CDR3 has 15 residues. Germline V CDR1 and CDR2: MNHNY, SVGAGI (reference sequence). The chain's CDR3 is CASSYQESSGNTIYF. The DNA for the CDR3 is TGTGCCAGCAGTTACCAGGAGAGCTCTGGAAACACCATATATTTT.

J is TRBJ2-7 and V is TRBV7-8, with a tentative D call TRBD2 (5 bases). The V end lost 1 base, the J end lost 4 bases, and 17 bases lay between the germline ends. The V gene's germline CDR1 is SGHVS and CDR2 FQNEAQ. The length of the CDR3 is 16 residues. The CDR3 DNA sequence: TGTGCCAGCAGCTTAGAACCGCCCGGAGGAGGTTACGAGCAGTACTTC. It yields the protein CASSLEPPGGGYEQYF.